A single sample gave rise to the 8 T cell receptor beta chains below, sequenced in a study of T cell repertoires in cytomegalovirus infection (dated by TCRdb to about 2019). What the treatment or condition label conveys for this sample: in vitro stimulation with specific CMV peptide epitopes to enrich CMV-specific T cells. No antigen is known for these receptors. Sequencing relied on an Illumina HiSeq 1500. In TCRdb, the public reads were trimmed at Q25 with fastp and aligned with MiXCR, with productive beta chains retained. Rows are unified per CDR3 protein, each entry keeping the most common DNA and genes. The sample table holds about 700,000 distinct CDR3 sequences, of which approximately 33% were seen once. The top ten constitute 15% to 20% of the sample. The sequencing used cultured PBMCs, collected from culture after CMV antigen stimulation. Receptors originate from a human donor in good health (CMV status not recorded). Some clones in this sample may be carry-over from other donors' samples.

The chain recombines TRBV19 with TRBJ2-7, with D possibly being TRBD2 (6 bases). CDR3 length: 13 amino acids. CDR1 LNHDA and CDR2 SQIVND come from the germline V gene (reference sequence). V was shortened by 3 bases and J by 5 bases, with 11 bases between the two germline ends. The CDR3 nucleotides are TGTGCCAGTAGTATGGGCAGGGAGGACGAGCAGTACTTC. Protein sequence: CASSMGREDEQYF.

This clonotype occurred many times. The V and J genes are TRBV27 and TRBJ1-1, with 9 bases identical to TRBD1. The V gene's germline CDR1 is MNHEY and CDR2 SMNVEV (reference sequence). The CDR3 extends over 14 amino acids. With 6 bases clipped from V and 3 bases from J, the junction kept 5 bases outside the gene matches. The CDR3 spells CASSGQGLYTEAFF. The CDR3, as DNA: TGTGCCAGCAGCGGACAGGGGTTGTACACTGAAGCTTTCTTT.

This clonotype was seen at least ten times. The chain uses TRBV7-2 and TRBJ1-1; possible D gene TRBD1, 6 bases. In germline, CDR1 is SGHTA, CDR2 FQGNSA. The CDR3 is 14 residues long. With 5 bases removed from V and 2 bases from J, the gap between germline ends came to 12 bases. The CDR3 DNA is TGTGCCAGCAGCGAGACAGGAGCTAACACTGAAGCTTTCTTT. As protein: CASSETGANTEAFF. Using reference TRBV7-2 and TRBJ1-1 for the parts outside the CDR3, the full variable domain is GAGVSQSPSNKVTEKGKDVELRCDPISGHTALYWYRQSLGQGLEFLIYFQGNSAPDKSGLPSDRFSAERTGGSVSTLTIQRTQQEDSAVYLCASSETGANTEAFFGQGTRLTVV.

This clonotype was observed a handful of times. Here the CDR3 omits its conserved ending phenylalanine or tryptophan, so a read error is the likely source. Because the CDR3's place on the DNA is in doubt, the DNA is left out and the CDR3 is given as listed by TCRdb. The chain joins TRBV2 to TRBJ2-7; TRBD1 was called by the table and not checked on the DNA. The CDR3 has 14 residues if both end residues are counted. From germline, CDR1 is SNHLY and CDR2 FYNNEI. CDR3 sequence: CACSPQGYTVRVHA.

The DNA of the CDR3 is TGTGCCAGCAGCTTCCCACTAGTATCCTACGAGCAGTACTTC. This codes for CASSFPLVSYEQYF. The chain combines TRBV7-2 with TRBJ2-7, with a possible D match to TRBD2 (5 bases). The V gene lost 3 bases and the J gene lost 1 base, with 10 bases spanning the gap. The CDR3 spans 14 residues. Per the germline V gene, CDR1 is SGHTA and CDR2 is FQGNSA.

This clonotype was counted only a few times. V and J are TRBV4-1 and TRBJ2-3; a weak D match, TRBD2 (5 bases). Trimming took off 0 bases at V and 4 bases at J, with 11 bases between the two ends. The germline V gene encodes CDR1 MGHRA and CDR2 YSYEKL. There are 15 residues in the CDR3. Here the CDR3 DNA reads TGCGCCAGCAGCCAAGACGGGGAGCTGGCAGATACGCAGTATTTT. Translation: CASSQDGELADTQYF.

J is TRBJ2-5 and V is TRBV2; possibly TRBD1 for D (6 bases). The CDR3 length is 13 residues. Germline assignment: CDR1 SNHLY and CDR2 FYNNEI. Trimming removed 11 bases from V and 0 bases from J, with 13 bases in between. The CDR3 sequence is CAGQTRDQETQYF. The DNA for the CDR3 is TGTGCCGGACAGACTCGAGACCAAGAGACCCAGTACTTC.

This clonotype was counted at least ten times. The CDR3 is CASSLRTIYEQYF. CDR3 nucleotide sequence: TGTGCCAGCAGCTTAAGAACTATCTACGAGCAGTACTTC. J is TRBJ2-7 and V is TRBV7-2; D gene uncertain. There are 13 residues in the CDR3. V was trimmed by 2 bases and J by 3 bases, leaving 8 bases between them. Germline CDR1 SGHTA, CDR2 FQGNSA.